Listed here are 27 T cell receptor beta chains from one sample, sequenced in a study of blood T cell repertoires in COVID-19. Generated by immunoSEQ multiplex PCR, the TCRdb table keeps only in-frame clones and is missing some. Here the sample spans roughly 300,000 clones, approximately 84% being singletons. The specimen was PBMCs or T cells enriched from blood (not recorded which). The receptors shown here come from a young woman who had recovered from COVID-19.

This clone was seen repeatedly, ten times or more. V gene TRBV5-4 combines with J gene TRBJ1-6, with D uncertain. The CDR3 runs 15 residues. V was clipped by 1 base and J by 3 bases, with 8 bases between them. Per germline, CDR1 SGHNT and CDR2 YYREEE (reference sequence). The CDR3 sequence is CASSLNAVYNSPLHF. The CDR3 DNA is TGTGCCAGCAGCTTGAATGCAGTCTATAATTCACCCCTCCACTTT.

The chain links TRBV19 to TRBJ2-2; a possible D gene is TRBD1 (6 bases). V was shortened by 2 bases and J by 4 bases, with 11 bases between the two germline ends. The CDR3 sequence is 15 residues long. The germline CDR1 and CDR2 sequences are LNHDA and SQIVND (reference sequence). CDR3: CASSISGVSTGELFF. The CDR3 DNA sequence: TGTGCCAGTAGTATATCAGGGGTCAGCACCGGGGAGCTGTTTTTT.

CDR3 sequence: CASSIQVYSNQPQHF. CDR3 DNA sequence: TGTGCCAGCAGCATACAGGTTTATAGCAATCAGCCCCAGCATTTT. The V call is TRBV21-1, the J call TRBJ1-5; the table calls TRBD1, which could not be checked here. TRBV21-1 is annotated as a pseudogene. The CDR3 runs to 15 residues.

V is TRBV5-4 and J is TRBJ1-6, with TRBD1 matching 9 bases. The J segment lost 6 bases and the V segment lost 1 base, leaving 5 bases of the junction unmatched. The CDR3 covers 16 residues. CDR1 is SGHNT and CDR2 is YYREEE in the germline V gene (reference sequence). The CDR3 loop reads CASSLIGTGLNSPLHF. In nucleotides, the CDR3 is TGTGCCAGCAGCTTGATTGGGACAGGGCTTAATTCACCCCTCCACTTT.

The CDR3 region has the DNA TGTGCCACCAGCAGACAGGGGAGTATTCACGCTGAAGCTTTCTTT. Translation gives CATSRQGSIHAEAFF. The V gene is TRBV15, the J gene TRBJ1-1, with D maybe TRBD1 (6 bases). The CDR3 has 15 residues. Germline loops: CDR1 LNHNV, CDR2 YYDKDF (reference sequence). V was cut by 2 bases and J by 6 bases, with 16 bases left in between.

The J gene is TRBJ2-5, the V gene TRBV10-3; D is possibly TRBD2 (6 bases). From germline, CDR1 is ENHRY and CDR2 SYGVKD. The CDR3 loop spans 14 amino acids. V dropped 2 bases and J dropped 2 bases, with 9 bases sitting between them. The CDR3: CAISEGLPQETQYF. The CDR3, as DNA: TGTGCCATCAGTGAGGGACTACCTCAAGAGACCCAGTACTTC.

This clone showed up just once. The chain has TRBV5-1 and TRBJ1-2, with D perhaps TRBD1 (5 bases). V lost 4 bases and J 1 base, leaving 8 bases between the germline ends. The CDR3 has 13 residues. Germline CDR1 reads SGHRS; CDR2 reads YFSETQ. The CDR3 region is CASSHDSNYGYTF. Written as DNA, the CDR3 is TGCGCCAGCAGCCACGACAGTAACTATGGCTACACCTTC.

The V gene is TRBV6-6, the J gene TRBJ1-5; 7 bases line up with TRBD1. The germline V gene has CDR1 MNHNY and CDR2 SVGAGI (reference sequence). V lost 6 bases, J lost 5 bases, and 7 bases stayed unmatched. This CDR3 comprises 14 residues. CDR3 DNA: TGTGCCAGCAGCTCTGACAGGGAATATCAGCCCCAGCATTTT. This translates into CASSSDREYQPQHF.

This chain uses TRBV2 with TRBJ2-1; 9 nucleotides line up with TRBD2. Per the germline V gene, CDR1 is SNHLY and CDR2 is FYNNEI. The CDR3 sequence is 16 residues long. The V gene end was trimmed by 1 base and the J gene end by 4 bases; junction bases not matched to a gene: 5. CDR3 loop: CASSEGASGDYNEQFF. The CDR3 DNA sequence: TGTGCCAGCAGTGAAGGGGCTAGCGGGGATTACAATGAGCAGTTCTTC.

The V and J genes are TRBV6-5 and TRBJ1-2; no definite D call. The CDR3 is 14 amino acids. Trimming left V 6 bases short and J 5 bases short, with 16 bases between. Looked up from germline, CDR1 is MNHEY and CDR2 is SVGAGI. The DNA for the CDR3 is TGTGCCAGCAGCCGGACTGAGGGAGCGTATGGCTACACCTTC. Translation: CASSRTEGAYGYTF.

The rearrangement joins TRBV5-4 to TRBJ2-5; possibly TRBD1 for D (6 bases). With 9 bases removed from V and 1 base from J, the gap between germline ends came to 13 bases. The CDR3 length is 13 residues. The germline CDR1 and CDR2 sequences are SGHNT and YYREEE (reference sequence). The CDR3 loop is CANQRQVQETQYF. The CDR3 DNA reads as TGTGCCAACCAGAGACAGGTCCAAGAGACCCAGTACTTC.

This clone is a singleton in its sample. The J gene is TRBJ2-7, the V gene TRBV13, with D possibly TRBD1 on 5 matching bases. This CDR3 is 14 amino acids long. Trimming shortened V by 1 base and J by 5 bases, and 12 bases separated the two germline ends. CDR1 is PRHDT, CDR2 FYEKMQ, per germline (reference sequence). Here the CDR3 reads CASSLEGSVHEQYF. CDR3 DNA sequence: TGTGCCAGCAGCTTAGAGGGGTCCGTCCACGAGCAGTACTTC.

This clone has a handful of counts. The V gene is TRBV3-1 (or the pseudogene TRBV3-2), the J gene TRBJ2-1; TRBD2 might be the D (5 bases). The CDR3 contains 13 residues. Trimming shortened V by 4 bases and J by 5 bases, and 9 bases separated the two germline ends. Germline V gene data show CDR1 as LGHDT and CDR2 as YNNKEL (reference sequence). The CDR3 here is CASSLGLDNEQFF. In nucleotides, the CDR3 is TGTGCCAGCAGCCTCGGACTGGACAATGAGCAGTTCTTC.

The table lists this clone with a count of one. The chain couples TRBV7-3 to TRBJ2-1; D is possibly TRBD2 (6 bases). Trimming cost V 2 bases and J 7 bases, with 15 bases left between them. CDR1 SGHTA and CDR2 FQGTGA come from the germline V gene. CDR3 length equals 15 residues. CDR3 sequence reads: CASSLGGAGRNEQFF. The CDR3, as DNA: TGTGCCAGCAGCTTAGGAGGCGCGGGGCGGAATGAGCAGTTCTTC.

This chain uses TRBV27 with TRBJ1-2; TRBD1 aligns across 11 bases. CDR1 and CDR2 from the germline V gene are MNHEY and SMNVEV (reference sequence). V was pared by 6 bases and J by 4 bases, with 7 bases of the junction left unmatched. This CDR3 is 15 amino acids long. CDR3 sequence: CASSAQGQGGYGYTF. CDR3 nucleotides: TGTGCCAGCAGCGCTCAGGGACAGGGGGGCTATGGCTACACCTTC.

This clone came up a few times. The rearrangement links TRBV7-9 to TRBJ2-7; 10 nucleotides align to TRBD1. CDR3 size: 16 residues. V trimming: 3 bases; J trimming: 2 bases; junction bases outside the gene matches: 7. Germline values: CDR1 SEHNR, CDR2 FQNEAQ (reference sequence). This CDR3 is CASSFPPGQGTYEQYF. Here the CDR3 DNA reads TGTGCCAGCAGCTTCCCTCCGGGACAGGGGACCTACGAGCAGTACTTC.

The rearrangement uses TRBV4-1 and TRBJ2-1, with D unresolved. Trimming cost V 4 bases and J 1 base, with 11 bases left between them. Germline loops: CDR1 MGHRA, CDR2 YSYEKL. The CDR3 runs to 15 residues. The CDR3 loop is CASSPLDGSYNEQFF. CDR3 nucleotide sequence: TGCGCCAGCAGCCCCCTAGACGGGTCCTACAATGAGCAGTTCTTC.

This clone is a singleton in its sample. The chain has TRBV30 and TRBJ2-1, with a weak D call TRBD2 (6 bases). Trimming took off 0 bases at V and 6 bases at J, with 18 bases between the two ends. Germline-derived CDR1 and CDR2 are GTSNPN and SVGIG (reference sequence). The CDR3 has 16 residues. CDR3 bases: TGTGCCTGGAGTGTAAGGACCTCGGGAGCGAGCAATGAGCAGTTCTTC. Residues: CAWSVRTSGASNEQFF.

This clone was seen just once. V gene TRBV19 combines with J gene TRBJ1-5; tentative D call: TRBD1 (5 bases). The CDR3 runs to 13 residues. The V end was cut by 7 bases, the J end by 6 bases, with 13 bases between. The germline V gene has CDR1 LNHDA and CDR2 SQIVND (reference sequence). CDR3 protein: CASMRGSFQPQHF. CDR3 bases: TGTGCCAGTATGCGGGGGTCTTTTCAGCCCCAGCATTTT.

The CDR3 DNA follows: TGTGCCAGCTCACCACCAATTTTGCAGGGCTACTATGGCTACACCTTC. It translates to CASSPPILQGYYGYTF. The chain has TRBV18 and TRBJ1-2, with D maybe TRBD1 (5 bases). This CDR3 spans 16 amino acids. Trimming left V 0 bases short and J 3 bases short, with 14 bases between. The germline gives CDR1 KGHSH, CDR2 LQKENI.

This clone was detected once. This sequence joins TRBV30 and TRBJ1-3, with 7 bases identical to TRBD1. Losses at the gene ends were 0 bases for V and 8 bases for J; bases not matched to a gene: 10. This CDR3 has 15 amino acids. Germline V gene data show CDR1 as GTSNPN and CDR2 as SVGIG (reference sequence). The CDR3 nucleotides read TGTGCCTGGAGTGTAAACAGGGGTATTAGACACACCATATATTTT. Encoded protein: CAWSVNRGIRHTIYF.

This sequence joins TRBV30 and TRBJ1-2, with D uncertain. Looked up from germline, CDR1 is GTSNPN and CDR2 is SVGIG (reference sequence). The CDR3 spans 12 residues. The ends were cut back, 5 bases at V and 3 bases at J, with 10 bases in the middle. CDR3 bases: TGTGCCTGGGGAAGGACTGACTATGGCTACACCTTC. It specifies CAWGRTDYGYTF.

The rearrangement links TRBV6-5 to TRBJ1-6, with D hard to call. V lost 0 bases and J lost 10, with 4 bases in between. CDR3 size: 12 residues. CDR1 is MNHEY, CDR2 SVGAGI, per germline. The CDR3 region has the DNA TGTGCCAGCAGTTACTCGGAGTCACCCCTCCACTTT. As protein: CASSYSESPLHF.

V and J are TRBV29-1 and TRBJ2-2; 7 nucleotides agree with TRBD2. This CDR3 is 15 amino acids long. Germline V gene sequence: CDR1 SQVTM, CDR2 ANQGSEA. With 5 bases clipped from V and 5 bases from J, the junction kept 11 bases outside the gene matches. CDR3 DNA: TGCAGCGTTCGCCTCCACATCGGGGGGACCGGGGAGCTGTTTTTT. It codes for CSVRLHIGGTGELFF.

CDR3 amino acids: CASSSTSGASADTQYF. CDR3 DNA: TGCGCCAGCAGCTCGACTAGCGGGGCTAGCGCAGATACGCAGTATTTT. The chain uses TRBV5-1 and TRBJ2-3; 11 positions agree with TRBD2. J gave up 4 bases and V 3 bases, and 7 bases lay outside the gene matches. This CDR3 spans 16 amino acids. The germline gives CDR1 SGHRS, CDR2 YFSETQ.

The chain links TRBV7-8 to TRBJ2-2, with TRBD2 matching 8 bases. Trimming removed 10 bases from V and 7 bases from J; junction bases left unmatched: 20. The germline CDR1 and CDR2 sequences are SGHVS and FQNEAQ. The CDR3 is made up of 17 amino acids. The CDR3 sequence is CAIPRRGGRFMVGELFF. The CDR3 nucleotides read TGTGCCATCCCCAGACGGGGGGGCCGCTTCATGGTCGGGGAGCTGTTTTTT.

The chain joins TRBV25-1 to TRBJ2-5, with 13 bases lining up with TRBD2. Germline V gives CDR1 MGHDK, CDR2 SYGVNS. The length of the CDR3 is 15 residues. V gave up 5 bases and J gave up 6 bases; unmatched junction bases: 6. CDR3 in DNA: TGTGCCAGCAGTCTTGGGACTAGCGGGACAAAGACCCAGTACTTC. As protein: CASSLGTSGTKTQYF.